This TCR beta chain came from a study of vaccination and CD4 T cells after COVID-19. Overall study: For control cultures, the treatment was a CEFX pool, an HIV-1 Nef pool, or no peptide.

From germline, CDR1 is LNHNV and CDR2 YYDKDF (reference sequence). CDR3 length equals 15 residues. Germline trimming cut 2 bases from V and 9 bases from J; bases unmatched to any gene: 10. About this clonotype itself: Its antigen is unidentified.

The Oncomine TCR Beta short-read assay generated sequence data from the DNA of cultured CD4+ T cells. Investigators obtained genomic DNA by extraction from cultured CD4+ T cells. TCRdb ran MiXCR on the PCR reads and lists one entry per CDR3 protein. The sample carries about 11,000 distinct CDR3 sequences, almost 40% recorded once. Treatment described: approximately 11-day PBMC culture with coronavirus spike peptide pools or control peptides (ViraFEST assay). From the unexposed donor, CD4+ T cells were collected ahead of the COVID-19 pandemic (2011-2018). The sample was CD4+ T cells from blood, cultured in vitro. The V gene is TRBV15, the J gene TRBJ1-5; 7 positions agree with TRBD1. This receptor was taken from a human donor in good health. CDR3: CATSRRTGDLGPQHF. The CDR3 nucleotides are TGTGCCACCAGCAGACGCACAGGGGACTTGGGGCCCCAGCATTTT.